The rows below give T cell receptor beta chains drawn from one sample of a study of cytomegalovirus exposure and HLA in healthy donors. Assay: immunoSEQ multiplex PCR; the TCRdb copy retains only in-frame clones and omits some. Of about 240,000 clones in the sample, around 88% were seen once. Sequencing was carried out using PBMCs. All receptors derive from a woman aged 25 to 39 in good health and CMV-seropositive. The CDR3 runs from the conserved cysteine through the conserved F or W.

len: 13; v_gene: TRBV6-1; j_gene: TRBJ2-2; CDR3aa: CASHRGQGGELFF
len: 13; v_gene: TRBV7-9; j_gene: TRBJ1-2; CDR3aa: CASSIEQNYGYTF
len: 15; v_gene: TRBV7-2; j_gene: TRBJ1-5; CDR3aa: CASSLDLGTYQPQHF
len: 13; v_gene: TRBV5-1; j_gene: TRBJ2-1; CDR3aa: CASSSRGPGEQFF
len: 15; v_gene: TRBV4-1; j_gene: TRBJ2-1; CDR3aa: CASSPRDSSYNEQFF
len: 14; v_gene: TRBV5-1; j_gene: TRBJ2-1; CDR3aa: CASSLPGGRDEQFF
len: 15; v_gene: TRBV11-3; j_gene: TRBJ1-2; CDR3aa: CASSLPGQGAYGYTF
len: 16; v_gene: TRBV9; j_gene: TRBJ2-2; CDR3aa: CASSGTSGTNTGELFF
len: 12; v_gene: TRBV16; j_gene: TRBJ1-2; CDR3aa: CASTPFGAGYTF
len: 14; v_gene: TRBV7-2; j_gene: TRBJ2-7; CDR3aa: CASSLAADSYEQYF
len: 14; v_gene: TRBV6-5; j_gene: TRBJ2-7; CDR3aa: CASSPTSIFHEQYF
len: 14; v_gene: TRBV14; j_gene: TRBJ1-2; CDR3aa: CASTKQLCLYGYTF
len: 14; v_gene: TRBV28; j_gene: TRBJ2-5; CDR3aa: CASSLRGYQETQYF
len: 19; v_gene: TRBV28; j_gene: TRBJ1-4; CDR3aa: CASSEVTGVEPPTNEKLFF
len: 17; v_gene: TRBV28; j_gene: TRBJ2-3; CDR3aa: CASSPAGGPTSTDTQYF
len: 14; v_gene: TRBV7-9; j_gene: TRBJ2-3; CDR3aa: CASSWGLTTDTQYF
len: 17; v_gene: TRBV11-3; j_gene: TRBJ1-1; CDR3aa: CASSLRRVSRLNTEAFF
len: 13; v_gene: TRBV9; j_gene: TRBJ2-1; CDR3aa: CASSPTAGGEQFF
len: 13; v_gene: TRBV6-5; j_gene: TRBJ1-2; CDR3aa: CASSYSPGSGYTF
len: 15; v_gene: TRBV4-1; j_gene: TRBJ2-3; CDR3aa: CASRGGTRSTDTQYF
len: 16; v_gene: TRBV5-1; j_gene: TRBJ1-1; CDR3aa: CASSKTGTGMNTEAFF
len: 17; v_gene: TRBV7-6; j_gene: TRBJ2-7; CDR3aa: CASSLVSPSTSSYEQYF
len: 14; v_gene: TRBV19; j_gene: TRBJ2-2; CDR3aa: CASSNRVYTGELFF
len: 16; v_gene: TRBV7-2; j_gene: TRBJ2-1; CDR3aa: CASSYRTSGALGEQFF
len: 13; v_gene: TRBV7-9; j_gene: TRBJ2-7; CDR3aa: CASSPGGGYEQYF
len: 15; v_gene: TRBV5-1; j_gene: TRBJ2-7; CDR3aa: CASSLAGTSIYEQYF
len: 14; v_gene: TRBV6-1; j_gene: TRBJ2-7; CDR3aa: CASSRLAGAHEQYF
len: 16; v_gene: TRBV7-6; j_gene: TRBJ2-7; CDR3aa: CASSLSGTSGYYEQYF
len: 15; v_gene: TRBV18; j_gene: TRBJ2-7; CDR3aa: CASFQTASSSYEQYF
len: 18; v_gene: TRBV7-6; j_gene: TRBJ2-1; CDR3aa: CASSFPAGGGTFYNEQFF
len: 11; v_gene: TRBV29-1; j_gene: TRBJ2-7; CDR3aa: CSVELSYEQYF
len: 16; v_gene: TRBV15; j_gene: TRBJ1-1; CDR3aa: CATSRDLGGGSSEAFF
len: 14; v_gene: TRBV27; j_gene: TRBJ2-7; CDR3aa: CASRPGTDYYEQYF
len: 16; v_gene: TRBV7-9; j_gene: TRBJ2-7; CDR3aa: CASSLESSGRAYEQYF
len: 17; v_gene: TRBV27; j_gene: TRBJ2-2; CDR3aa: CASSLSQKWGEAGELFF
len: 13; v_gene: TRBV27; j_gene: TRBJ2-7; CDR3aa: CASSLATGYEQYF
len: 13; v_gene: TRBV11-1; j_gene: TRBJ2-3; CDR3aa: CASSPTSTDTQYF
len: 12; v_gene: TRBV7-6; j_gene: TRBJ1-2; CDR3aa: CASSLGNSGYTF
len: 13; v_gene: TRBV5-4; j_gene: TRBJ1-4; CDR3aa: CASSLRGYEKLFF
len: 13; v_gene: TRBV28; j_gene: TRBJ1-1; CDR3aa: CASSKGGDTEAFF
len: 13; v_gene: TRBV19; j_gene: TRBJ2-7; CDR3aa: CASSTTYDNEQYF
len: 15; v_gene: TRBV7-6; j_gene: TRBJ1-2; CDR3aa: CASSPGTGGVYGYTF
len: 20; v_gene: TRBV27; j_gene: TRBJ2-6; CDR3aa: CASSLGTGGLIKAGANVLTF
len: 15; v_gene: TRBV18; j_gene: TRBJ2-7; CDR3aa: CASSATSGSSYEQYF
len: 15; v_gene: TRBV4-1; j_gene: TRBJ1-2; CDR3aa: CASSQRGQPFYGYTF
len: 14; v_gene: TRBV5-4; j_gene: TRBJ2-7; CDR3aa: CASSDGTAVYEQYF